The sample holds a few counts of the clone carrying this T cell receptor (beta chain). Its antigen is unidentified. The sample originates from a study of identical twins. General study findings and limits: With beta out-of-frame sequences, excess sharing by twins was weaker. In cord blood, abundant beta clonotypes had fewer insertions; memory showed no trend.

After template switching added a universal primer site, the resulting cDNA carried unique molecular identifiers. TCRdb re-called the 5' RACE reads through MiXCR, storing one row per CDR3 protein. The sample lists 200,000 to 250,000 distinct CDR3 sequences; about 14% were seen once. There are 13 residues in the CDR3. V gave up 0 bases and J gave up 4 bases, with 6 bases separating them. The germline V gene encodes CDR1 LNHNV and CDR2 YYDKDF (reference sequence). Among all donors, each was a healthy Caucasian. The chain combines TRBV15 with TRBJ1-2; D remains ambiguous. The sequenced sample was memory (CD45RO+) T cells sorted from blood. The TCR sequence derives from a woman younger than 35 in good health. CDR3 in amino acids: CATSRDLFYGYTF. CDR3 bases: TGTGCCACCAGCAGAGATCTCTTCTATGGCTACACCTTC.